This T cell receptor (beta chain) was profiled in a study of T cell responses to AZD1222 COVID-19 vaccine. Study results and limitations: Spike-specific TCR repertoires showed rising breadth and depth after two AZD1222 doses. Only six or seven AZD1222 recipients were seropositive at baseline.

This clone was detected once. Antigen unknown. V lost 5 bases and J lost 4, with 14 bases in between. The germline gives CDR1 LGHDT, CDR2 YNNKEL (reference sequence). This CDR3 is built from 14 residues. This table comes from immunoSEQ multiplex PCR, and its TCRdb copy is limited to in-frame clones, with some not included. This sample carries 150,000 to 200,000 clones, around 94% of them seen once, and the ten largest clones take about 0.6%. The source was peripheral blood, collected on day 0 of AZD1222 vaccination. The chain carries TRBV3-1 (or the pseudogene TRBV3-2) and TRBJ1-1; no clear D. The receptor's source is an adult in good health. The CDR3 DNA reads as TGTGCCAGCAGCAGCAGTACTCGGCTCACTGAAGCTTTCTTT. This codes for CASSSSTRLTEAFF.